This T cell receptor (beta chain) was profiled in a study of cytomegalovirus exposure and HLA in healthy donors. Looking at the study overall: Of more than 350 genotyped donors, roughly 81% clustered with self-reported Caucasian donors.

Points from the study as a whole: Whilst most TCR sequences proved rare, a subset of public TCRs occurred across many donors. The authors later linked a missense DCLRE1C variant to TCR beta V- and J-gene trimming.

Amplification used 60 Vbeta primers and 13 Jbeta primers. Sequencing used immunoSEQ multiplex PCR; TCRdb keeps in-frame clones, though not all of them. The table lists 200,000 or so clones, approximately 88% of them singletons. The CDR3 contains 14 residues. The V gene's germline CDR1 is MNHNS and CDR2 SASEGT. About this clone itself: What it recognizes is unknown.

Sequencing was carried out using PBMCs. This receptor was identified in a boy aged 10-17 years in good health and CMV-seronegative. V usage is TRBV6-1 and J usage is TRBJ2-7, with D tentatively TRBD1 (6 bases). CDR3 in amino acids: CAGKDRLDSYEQYF. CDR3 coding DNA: TGTGCAGGAAAGGACAGACTCGACTCCTACGAGCAGTACTTC.